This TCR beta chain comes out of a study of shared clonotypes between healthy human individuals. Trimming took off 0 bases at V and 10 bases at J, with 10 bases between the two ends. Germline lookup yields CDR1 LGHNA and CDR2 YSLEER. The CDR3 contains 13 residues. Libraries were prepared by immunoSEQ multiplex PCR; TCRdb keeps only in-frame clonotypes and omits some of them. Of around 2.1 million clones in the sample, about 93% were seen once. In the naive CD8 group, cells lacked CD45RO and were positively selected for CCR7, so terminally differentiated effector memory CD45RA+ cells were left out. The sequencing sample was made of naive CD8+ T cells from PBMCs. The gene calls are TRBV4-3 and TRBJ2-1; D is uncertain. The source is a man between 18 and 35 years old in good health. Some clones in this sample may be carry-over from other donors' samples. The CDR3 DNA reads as TGCGCCAGCAGCCAAGATGTAATCCGCGAGCAGTTCTTC. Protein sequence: CASSQDVIREQFF.